One and the same sample provided the 6 T cell receptor beta chains below, sequenced in a study of T cells after yellow fever vaccination. Each CDR3 protein gets one entry after TCRdb re-called the 5' RACE reads with MiXCR. Counted here are about 360,000 distinct CDR3 sequences, over 5% occurring once; the ten biggest clones make up approximately 15%. The sequencing here drew on PBMCs, taken 5 days after the yellow fever booster vaccination. These receptors were collected from a man aged 25 to 40 who received the YFV17D yellow fever vaccine.

The sample holds a few counts of this clonotype. The chain carries TRBV10-3 and TRBJ2-3; 10 bases fit TRBD1. Germline values: CDR1 ENHRY, CDR2 SYGVKD. The CDR3 runs 15 residues. V dropped 8 bases and J dropped 2; count of bases not matched to a gene: 7. The CDR3 region has the DNA TGTGCCATCGCCACAGGGACAGGGGCCACAGATACGCAGTATTTT. Translation gives CAIATGTGATDTQYF.

This clonotype showed up just a few times. The chain recombines TRBV24-1 with TRBJ1-1; D uncertain. The CDR3 contains 12 residues. The V and J ends lost 4 bases and 7 bases respectively, with 9 bases between them. Germline V gene sequence: CDR1 KGHDR, CDR2 SFDVKD. CDR3 nucleotides: TGTGCCACCAGTGAGGTTGTGGGTGAAGCTTTCTTT. Its translation is CATSEVVGEAFF.

Ten or more counts support this clonotype. J is TRBJ2-3 and V is TRBV27; D remains unclear. V lost 6 bases and J lost 0, with 13 bases in between. The CDR3 is made up of 15 amino acids. CDR1 and CDR2 from the germline V gene are MNHEY and SMNVEV (reference sequence). Here the CDR3 reads CASRALGISTDTQYF. CDR3 in DNA: TGTGCCAGCAGGGCTCTGGGTATTAGCACAGATACGCAGTATTTT.

CDR3 bases: TGCAGTGCCCCCACCTCTGACGAAAAACTGTTTTTT. Translating it yields CSAPTSDEKLFF. V is TRBV20-1 and J is TRBJ1-4; D remains ambiguous. Germline CDR1 reads DFQATT; CDR2 reads SNEGSKA (reference sequence). The CDR3 extends over 12 amino acids. The V end lost 6 bases, the J end lost 8 bases, and 13 bases lay between the germline ends.

This clonotype has more than one count but fewer than ten. This chain joins TRBV23-1 and TRBJ2-7; D ambiguous. TRBV23-1 is placed among ORFs of uncertain function. The V gene lost 6 bases and the J gene lost 3 bases, with 9 bases spanning the gap. The CDR3 spans 12 residues. CDR3 nucleotide sequence: TGCGCCAGCAGGAGATCGGACTACGAGCAGTACTTC. It is translated as CASRRSDYEQYF.

A few counts support this clonotype. J is TRBJ1-2 and V is TRBV6-6; the D gene is possibly TRBD1 (6 bases). The germline gives CDR1 MNHNY, CDR2 SVGAGI (reference sequence). CDR3 length equals 11 residues. V dropped 4 bases and J dropped 9 bases, with 9 bases sitting between them. The CDR3 here is CASSFRDSYTF. Written as DNA, the CDR3 is TGTGCCAGCAGTTTTCGGGACAGCTACACCTTC.